This TCR beta chain emerged from a study of early T cells in non-severe SARS-CoV-2 infection (dated by TCRdb to the early 2020s). For the wider study: Because TCR sequencing relied on bulk RNA taken from unsorted whole blood, pairing of alpha and beta chains was not possible.

This clonotype was observed a few times. Its antigen remains undetermined. No quality values exist for individual bases; no much larger clone is one base distant. The library was built by means of 5' RACE. TCRdb names NextSeq 500 as the instrument used. To correct for sequencing error and PCR bias, the TCR library protocol tagged individual cDNA molecules with unique molecular identifiers. Both TCR alpha and beta chains were sequenced, and tight co-correlation was observed between alpha and beta sequence abundances in each sample. The source study handled its data this way. Decombinator V4 was used to annotate TCR sequences for V gene, J gene and CDR3. Expanded TCRs were defined as changing significantly between any two time points under a Poisson model with p below 0.0001. TCR abundances were normalised to the total number of TCRs sequenced per sample and were expressed as counts per million. TRAV1-2 paired with TRAJ12, TRAJ20 or TRAJ33 defined MAIT TCRs, while TRAV10 paired with TRAJ18 defined iNKT TCRs. VDJdb, accessed 1 November 2021, was searched for CMV, EBV and SARS-CoV-2 annotated TCRs, excluding TCRs annotated for multiple antigens. TCRdb handled the public reads itself, with Q25 trimming in fastp and clone calling in MiXCR, and kept productive beta chains. A single entry per CDR3 protein holds the most common genes and DNA from its merged rows. TCRdb, not the original authors, processed these V and J calls. This sample has around 50,000 distinct CDR3 sequences in its table, and under 15% of those were observed once. The ten largest clones capture less than 4.5% of the sample.

General findings and caveats noted by the study authors: VDJdb matching was skewed toward anti-spike CD8 responses, so virus-specific expansions were likely underestimated and private and CD4 specificities were missed.

This was a case-control study nested in a cohort of healthcare workers in London, UK, who had nasopharyngeal swab PCR tests and blood samples taken every week. Between 23 and 31 March 2020, the week of the UK lockdown, healthcare workers were enrolled and then followed up weekly for as long as 16 weeks. The CDR3, from cysteine to phenylalanine, totals 13 residues. Only the CDR3 DNA stays, 39 bases, in frame from base 1. The germline V gene (reference sequence) sets CDR1 to LNHNV and CDR2 to YYDKDF. V and J lose 3 bases and 8 bases, and a span of 11 bases separates them. Sequencing used whole blood. This clonotype was obtained from an adult who was a healthcare worker with PCR-confirmed SARS-CoV-2 infection or an uninfected control (not recorded which). Rearrangement joined TRBV15 to TRBJ2-1, with the D segment identity uncertain. The DNA reads as follows: TGTGCCACCAGCAGCCGCGTCGGAGATGAGCAGTTCTTC. It translates as CATSSRVGDEQFF.